Here is one T cell receptor (beta chain) with its context. No antigen is known for it. Measured with immunoSEQ multiplex PCR; TCRdb has only the in-frame clones, and not every one. The sample contains about 93,000 clones, nearly 90% of which appear only once. As for time point: pretreatment peripheral blood. This sample is part of a study of PD-L1 blockade in urothelial cancer. About the study: Bladder-origin urothelial cancer in males covered twenty-five of 29 patients. Anywhere from 0 to 3 prior chemotherapy regimens had been received by patients. Median T cell yield from blood was fewer than 150,000. The study, taken as a whole, reports: Durable benefit was linked to greater 3-week expansion of tumor-associated blood clones.

The CDR3 contains 15 residues. The germline gives CDR1 GTSNPN, CDR2 SVGIG (reference sequence). The trim removed 1 base at V and 0 bases at J, leaving 3 bases unmatched. The sample consisted of PBMCs, taken around atezolizumab (anti-PD-L1) treatment. The chain employs TRBV30 and TRBJ1-3, with TRBD1 matching over 7 bases. This receptor was obtained from a man aged 55-75 years with urothelial cancer. As DNA, the CDR3 is TGTGCCTGGAGTGCCGGGACAGTCTCTGGAAACACCATATATTTT. As protein: CAWSAGTVSGNTIYF.